This TCR beta chain appears in the sequencing data of a study of blood T cell repertoires in COVID-19. Study at large: Spain, Italy and the United States supplied samples that represented acute and convalescent COVID-19. The analysed material was cDNA or gDNA that came from T cells, B-cell-depleted T cells, or PBMCs.

Germline V CDR1 and CDR2: SGHDT, YYEEEE. The length of the CDR3 is 15 residues. V lost 4 bases to trimming and J lost 6 bases; unmatched junction nucleotides: 10. Methods used by the authors: Amplified reference gene primers provided the basis for estimating nucleated cell counts. Libraries were prepared by immunoSEQ multiplex PCR; TCRdb keeps only in-frame clonotypes and omits some of them. The V and J calls and clone size come from that table; D and trimming were worked out from the DNA. The data contain approximately 670,000 clones, approximately 90% of them singletons. The TCR originated in a woman younger than 30 with acute or convalescent COVID-19. This chain connects TRBV5-6 to TRBJ1-2; TRBD1 agrees at 9 bases. Specimen: peripheral blood. The CDR3 reads CASSPNWGTGNGYTF. The CDR3 DNA follows: TGTGCCAGCAGCCCCAACTGGGGGACAGGGAATGGCTACACCTTC.